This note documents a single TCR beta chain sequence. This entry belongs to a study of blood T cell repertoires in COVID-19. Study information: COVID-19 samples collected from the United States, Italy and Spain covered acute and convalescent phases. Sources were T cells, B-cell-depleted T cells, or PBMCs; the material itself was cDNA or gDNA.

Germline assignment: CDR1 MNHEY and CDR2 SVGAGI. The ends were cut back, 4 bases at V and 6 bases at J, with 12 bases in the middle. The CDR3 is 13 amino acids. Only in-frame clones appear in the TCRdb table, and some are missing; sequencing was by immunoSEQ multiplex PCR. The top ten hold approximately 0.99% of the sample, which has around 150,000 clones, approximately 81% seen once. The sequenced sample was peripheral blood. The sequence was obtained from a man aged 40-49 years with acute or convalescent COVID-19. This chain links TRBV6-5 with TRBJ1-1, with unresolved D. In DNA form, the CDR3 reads TGTGCCAGCAGTTCCCCCGGGGTCTCTGAAGCTTTCTTT. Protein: CASSSPGVSEAFF.